This passage covers 10 T cell receptor beta chains from one sample sequenced in a study of blood T cell repertoires in COVID-19 (dated by TCRdb to 2020 to 2022). The method was the immunoSEQ multiplex PCR assay. As stored in TCRdb, this immuneACCESS dataset retains in-frame rearrangements with V and J assigned. A fraction of the clones does not appear; measured against another copy, unresolved V genes explain less than half of the discrepancy, and the remainder lacks a known reason. The sample yields nearly 90,000 clones; 88% were counted once. The ten largest clones add up to 0.47% of the sample. The specimen was peripheral blood. Every receptor here comes from a man aged 55 to 70 with acute or convalescent COVID-19.

The V gene is TRBV29-1, the J gene TRBJ1-2, with D hard to call. CDR1 is SQVTM and CDR2 is ANQGSEA in the germline V gene. This CDR3 comprises 11 residues. Trimming removed 6 bases at V and 6 bases at J, with 11 bases between. The CDR3 sequence: CSVERQDGYTF. Here the CDR3 DNA reads TGCAGCGTGGAAAGACAAGATGGCTACACCTTC.

The chain recombines TRBV4-1 with TRBJ1-2; no clear D gene. There are 16 residues in the CDR3. In germline, CDR1 is MGHRA, CDR2 YSYEKL. V was shortened by 2 bases and J by 0 bases, with 13 bases between the two germline ends. CDR3 residues: CASSQLNGGANYGYTF. For the CDR3, the DNA is TGCGCCAGCAGCCAATTAAATGGCGGGGCTAACTATGGCTACACCTTC.

The sample holds one count of this clone. This chain connects TRBV7-8 to TRBJ2-1; 14 bases align to TRBD2. The CDR3 runs to 15 residues. Per the germline V gene, CDR1 is SGHVS and CDR2 is FQNEAQ. The V and J ends lost 4 bases and 10 bases, in that order; junction bases with no gene match: 6. As DNA, the CDR3 is TGTGCCAGCAGCTCGACTAGCGGGAGGGCCGGGGAGCAGTTCTTC. Translation: CASSSTSGRAGEQFF. The full variable domain, in which reference TRBV7-8 and TRBJ2-1 provide the parts outside the CDR3, is GAGVSQSPRYKVAKRGQDVALRCDPISGHVSLFWYQQALGQGPEFLTYFQNEAQLDKSGLPSDRFFAERPEGSVSTLKIQRTQQEDSAVYLCASSSTSGRAGEQFFGPGTRLTVL.

Only a few counts were recorded for this clone. The chain joins TRBV5-1 to TRBJ1-3; no definite D call. Germline CDR1 is SGHRS and CDR2 is YFSETQ. The V end lost 0 bases, the J end lost 0 bases, and 7 bases lay between the germline ends. The CDR3 has 15 amino acids. The CDR3 nucleotides read TGCGCCAGCAGCTTGGATGTGAGCTCTGGAAACACCATATATTTT. Its protein product is CASSLDVSSGNTIYF. Together with reference TRBV5-1 and TRBJ1-3, the CDR3 gives the full variable domain: KAGVTQTPRYLIKTRGQQVTLSCSPISGHRSVSWYQQTPGQGLQFLFEYFSETQRNKGNFPGRFSGRQFSNSRSEMNVSTLELGDSALYLCASSLDVSSGNTIYFGEGSWLTVV.

The rearrangement uses TRBV2 and TRBJ2-3; maybe TRBD2 (5 bases). Trimming shortened V by 4 bases and J by 2 bases, and 13 bases separated the two germline ends. Germline CDR1 and CDR2: SNHLY and FYNNEI. The CDR3 is made up of 15 amino acids. CDR3 loop: CASSGASPITDTQYF. Written as DNA, the CDR3 is TGTGCCAGCAGTGGGGCTAGCCCCATCACAGATACGCAGTATTTT.

The V and J genes are TRBV9 and TRBJ1-3; D remains ambiguous. The CDR3 spans 13 residues. Germline CDR1 is SGDLS and CDR2 is YYNGEE. Trimming shortened V by 4 bases and J by 2 bases, and 7 bases separated the two germline ends. The CDR3 region has the DNA TGTGCCAGCAGCCCCCCGGCTGGAAACACCATATATTTT. Protein product: CASSPPAGNTIYF.

The gene calls are TRBV6-5 and TRBJ2-2; D is perhaps TRBD1 (5 bases). The V and J ends lost 5 bases and 6 bases respectively, with 10 bases between them. The germline V gene has CDR1 MNHEY and CDR2 SVGAGI. The CDR3 has 13 residues. CDR3 loop: CASSPGIAGELFF. CDR3 coding DNA: TGTGCCAGCAGTCCAGGGATTGCCGGGGAGCTGTTTTTT.

This rearrangement joins TRBV6-1 to TRBJ1-2, with D uncertain. Germline V gene lookup returns CDR1 MNHNS and CDR2 SASEGT. V lost 1 base to trimming and J lost 4 bases, with 7 bases between them. The CDR3 covers 13 residues. CDR3 nucleotides: TGTGCCAGCAGTGAAGTCCAGGTCTATGGCTACACCTTC. It translates to CASSEVQVYGYTF.

The chain joins TRBV19 to TRBJ1-4, with D perhaps matching TRBD1 (6 bases). V was cut by 5 bases and J by 4 bases, with 8 bases left in between. Germline V gives CDR1 LNHDA, CDR2 SQIVND (reference sequence). The CDR3 spans 13 residues. The CDR3 is CASSPGHNEKLFF. CDR3 nucleotides: TGTGCCAGTAGTCCGGGACATAATGAAAAACTGTTTTTT.

The chain links TRBV7-6 to TRBJ1-1; no clear D gene. Germline values: CDR1 SGHVS, CDR2 FNYEAQ. Trimming took 1 base from V and 0 from J, leaving 9 bases between them. The CDR3 covers 15 residues. The CDR3 DNA is TGTGCCAGCAGCTTAGAATCAAACATGAACACTGAAGCTTTCTTT. It translates to CASSLESNMNTEAFF.